The clone carrying this T cell receptor (beta chain) occurred a few times. What it binds is not known. The data stem from a study of shared clonotypes between healthy human individuals. Study-level findings and limits: The study found lower generation probabilities in non-shared clonotypes than in those shared by all four donors.

The assay was immunoSEQ multiplex PCR, and TCRdb's table has in-frame clones only and misses some. This table holds 900,000 to 1,200,000 clones, 78% found once. V trimming: 6 bases; J trimming: 0 bases; junction bases outside the gene matches: 7. There are 16 residues in the CDR3. Germline lookup yields CDR1 LGHNA and CDR2 YNFKEQ. Donors had no recently reported acute infections or vaccinations and were HIV-negative. The clonotype comes from a man between 18 and 35 years old in good health. Some clones in this sample may be carry-over from other donors' samples. The V and J genes are TRBV4-2 and TRBJ2-1; the match to TRBD2 covers 8 bases. Sequencing was performed on memory CD4+ T cells from PBMCs. Subset noted: CD45RA-negative fraction. In nucleotides, the CDR3 is TGTGCCAGCAGTTCTAGCGGGCATGCCTCCTACAATGAGCAGTTCTTC. This encodes CASSSSGHASYNEQFF.